The rows below give T cell receptor beta chains drawn from one sample of a study of cytomegalovirus exposure and HLA in healthy donors. Sequencing used immunoSEQ multiplex PCR; TCRdb keeps in-frame clones, though not all of them. The table records some 190,000 clones, 78% of them present only once. The sequenced sample was PBMCs. The receptors here all came from a woman in her thirties in good health and CMV-seropositive. Each CDR3 is given without its conserved first and last residue.

v_gene: TRBV29-1; j_gene: TRBJ2-7; CDR3aa: SVEGREPYEQY
v_gene: TRBV13; j_gene: TRBJ2-3; CDR3aa: ASSFSGRGSTDTQY
v_gene: TRBV6-1; j_gene: TRBJ2-3; CDR3aa: ASSQTGGGPDTQY
v_gene: TRBV28; j_gene: TRBJ2-7; CDR3aa: ASSPLDILSSYEQY
v_gene: TRBV27; j_gene: TRBJ2-7; CDR3aa: ASSLSTGSYEQY
v_gene: TRBV6-1; j_gene: TRBJ1-2; CDR3aa: ASSEGPSNYGYT
v_gene: TRBV12-5; j_gene: TRBJ2-1; CDR3aa: ASGPGGRRANEQF
v_gene: TRBV28; j_gene: TRBJ2-1; CDR3aa: ASSIAGGVSYNEQF
v_gene: TRBV7-8; j_gene: TRBJ2-6; CDR3aa: ASSLFPNLLSGANVLT
v_gene: TRBV7-6; j_gene: TRBJ1-2; CDR3aa: ASSEQGAAGYT
v_gene: TRBV2; j_gene: TRBJ2-5; CDR3aa: ASSERTQY
v_gene: TRBV6-6; j_gene: TRBJ1-5; CDR3aa: ASSPTGLVGPQH
v_gene: TRBV4-1; j_gene: TRBJ1-1; CDR3aa: ASSPAKGTANTEAF
v_gene: TRBV16; j_gene: TRBJ1-5; CDR3aa: ASSRDRVRNQPQH
v_gene: TRBV7-2; j_gene: TRBJ2-3; CDR3aa: ASSSRDASGSTYTQY
v_gene: TRBV14; j_gene: TRBJ2-7; CDR3aa: ASSLGPAPYEQY
v_gene: TRBV19; j_gene: TRBJ2-2; CDR3aa: ASSIRTSGGLRGTGELF
v_gene: TRBV18; j_gene: TRBJ2-1; CDR3aa: ASSPGLDLNEQF
v_gene: TRBV28; j_gene: TRBJ2-2; CDR3aa: ASSSGQGTGELF
v_gene: TRBV4-2; j_gene: TRBJ1-4; CDR3aa: ASSQGAATNEKLF
v_gene: TRBV11-2; j_gene: TRBJ2-7; CDR3aa: ASSSGAGAPYEQY
v_gene: TRBV5-1; j_gene: TRBJ2-2; CDR3aa: ASSFFSGGSHNTGELF
v_gene: TRBV11-2; j_gene: TRBJ2-7; CDR3aa: ATSPPGIYEQY
v_gene: TRBV30; j_gene: TRBJ2-3; CDR3aa: AWRPPGLAGGFTRTDTQY
v_gene: TRBV4-3; j_gene: TRBJ2-7; CDR3aa: ASSQDLTSGSLTGEQY
v_gene: TRBV11-2; j_gene: TRBJ2-1; CDR3aa: ASSLSSGGLYNEQF
v_gene: TRBV7-2; j_gene: TRBJ2-1; CDR3aa: ASSLVGQVSLF
v_gene: TRBV4-1; j_gene: TRBJ1-3; CDR3aa: ASSQAPGGPGNTIY
v_gene: TRBV4-1; j_gene: TRBJ1-5; CDR3aa: ASSQPSLGGNQPQH
v_gene: TRBV27; j_gene: TRBJ2-1; CDR3aa: ASSRDPAGEINEQF
v_gene: TRBV19; j_gene: TRBJ1-1; CDR3aa: ATTTGGGNTEAF
v_gene: TRBV7-6; j_gene: TRBJ2-3; CDR3aa: ASSLRELGDTQY
v_gene: TRBV11-2; j_gene: TRBJ2-1; CDR3aa: ASRLAGGRTYNEQF
v_gene: TRBV25-1; j_gene: TRBJ2-1; CDR3aa: ASSSGTRGGDEQF
v_gene: TRBV6-5; j_gene: TRBJ2-5; CDR3aa: ASSLGLQETQY
v_gene: TRBV5-1; j_gene: TRBJ1-4; CDR3aa: ASTPGQTNEKLF
v_gene: TRBV9; j_gene: TRBJ2-1; CDR3aa: ASSPHRAENYNEQF
v_gene: TRBV11-2; j_gene: TRBJ1-2; CDR3aa: ASSLNGGSTYGYT
v_gene: TRBV19; j_gene: TRBJ2-1; CDR3aa: ASSIRGSHNEQF
v_gene: TRBV7-9; j_gene: TRBJ2-1; CDR3aa: ASRAADRGHEQF
v_gene: TRBV7-3; j_gene: TRBJ1-2; CDR3aa: ASSLIGGQDGYT
v_gene: TRBV28; j_gene: TRBJ2-5; CDR3aa: ASSSGVRRQTQY
v_gene: TRBV27; j_gene: TRBJ2-5; CDR3aa: ASSLSGQQETQY
v_gene: TRBV9; j_gene: TRBJ2-7; CDR3aa: ASSAAGGFYEQY
v_gene: TRBV30; j_gene: TRBJ1-4; CDR3aa: AWSGGGSHEKLF
v_gene: TRBV29-1; j_gene: TRBJ2-2; CDR3aa: SVEGTARTGELF
v_gene: TRBV4-1; j_gene: TRBJ1-1; CDR3aa: ASSLVTGGTEAF
v_gene: TRBV29-1; j_gene: TRBJ2-2; CDR3aa: SVDTGVTGELF
v_gene: TRBV6-1; j_gene: TRBJ2-1; CDR3aa: ASSDRNGRAYF
v_gene: TRBV11-2; j_gene: TRBJ2-3; CDR3aa: ASSLEGADTDTQY
v_gene: TRBV28; j_gene: TRBJ2-1; CDR3aa: ASSHPYLAGGLNEQF
v_gene: TRBV30; j_gene: TRBJ1-1; CDR3aa: AWSDTNTEAF
v_gene: TRBV4-3; j_gene: TRBJ2-7; CDR3aa: ASSQDWRLGDEQY
v_gene: TRBV28; j_gene: TRBJ1-2; CDR3aa: ASKSPGGGYT
v_gene: TRBV6-6; j_gene: TRBJ1-2; CDR3aa: ASTQDRVYGYT
v_gene: TRBV6-5; j_gene: TRBJ2-7; CDR3aa: ASGGGTVSSYEQY
v_gene: TRBV4-2; j_gene: TRBJ1-5; CDR3aa: ASSPTGDEDQPQH
v_gene: TRBV19; j_gene: TRBJ1-1; CDR3aa: ASSIGTGPMNTEAF